This T cell receptor beta chain came from a study of regulatory T cells in long-lasting Graves disease. Study-level findings and limits: It is possible that accuracy was reduced by the small size of the sample. When disease was persistent, TRBV28, TRBJ1-2 and TRBJ2-5 were the favored segments.

V lost 2 bases and J 9 bases, leaving 5 bases between the germline ends. CDR3 length: 11 amino acids. In the case of this clonotype: As yet, its antigen is unknown.

The time point here: newly diagnosed GD, antithyroid drugs for less than 3 months. Researchers made the TCR library from RNA that was extracted from PBMCs. Building the TCR beta libraries relied on iRepertoire HTBI primers, and CDR3 regions underwent Arm-PCR. From the multiplex PCR reads, TCRdb called clonotypes with MiXCR, one entry per CDR3 protein. The table records hundreds of thousands of distinct CDR3 sequences, approximately 15% of them present only once. The same data also contributed to another study, on T cells in Graves' hyperthyroidism and ophthalmopathy. That source adds: HTBI primers were employed in a first-round RT-PCR of the TCR CDR3. Researchers found most expanded thyroid clonotypes above 0.001 in blood as well.

The chain combines TRBV12-3 or TRBV12-4 with TRBJ2-1; the D is unclear. The clonotype was recovered from a woman in her twenties or thirties with Graves disease. This sample comprised peripheral blood mononuclear cells (PBMCs), obtained at new diagnosis, from a patient treated with antithyroid drugs. This CDR3 reads CASSLMAEQFF. The CDR3 DNA is TGTGCCAGCAGTTTAATGGCTGAGCAGTTCTTC.